The TCR beta chain described here comes from a study of shared clonotypes between healthy human individuals. This CDR3 comprises 15 residues. Germline trimming cut 5 bases from V and 4 bases from J; bases unmatched to any gene: 6. Germline values: CDR1 SGHAT, CDR2 FQNNGV. From CD4+ cells came CD45RA+ naive and CD45RA-negative memory subsets. The DNA input per sorted-subset replicate PCR was roughly 210 ng, corresponding to some 27,000 T cell genomes. TCRdb's copy holds only in-frame clones and misses some; the assay was immunoSEQ multiplex PCR. Of roughly 2.5 million clones in the sample, about 92% were seen once.

This sequence originates from a man aged 18 to 35 in good health. The sample taken for sequencing was naive CD4+ T cells sorted from blood. Subset meaning: CD45RA+ positively selected. V gene TRBV11-2 combines with J gene TRBJ2-3, with 10 bases matching TRBD1. The CDR3, as DNA: TGTGCCAGCAGCGCCCAAGGACAGGGGGCAGATACGCAGTATTTT. Its translation is CASSAQGQGADTQYF.